The present T cell receptor (beta chain) was sequenced within a study of blood T cells in healthy people across ages. With a J-beta primer mix and a sample-barcoded 5' primer, a second PCR ran roughly 7 to 11 cycles. TCRdb independently ran MiXCR on the 5' RACE reads; one entry per CDR3 protein. The repertoire consists of 1.8 million or so distinct CDR3 sequences, with about two fifths occurring once and the leading ten covering about 21%. The CDR3 runs 15 residues. CDR1 and CDR2 from the germline V gene are SGHTA and FQGNSA. Trimming shortened V by 5 bases and J by 2 bases, and 16 bases separated the two germline ends.

This TCR was sampled from a human donor in good health. Material for sequencing was blood. The chain joins TRBV7-2 to TRBJ2-7, with D perhaps matching TRBD1 (5 bases). In nucleotides, the CDR3 is TGTGCCAGCAGCCCCTACCGACAGATGCCCTACGAGCAGTACTTC. Its protein product is CASSPYRQMPYEQYF.